Below, 30 T cell receptor beta chains from the same sample are listed, as sequenced in a study of blood T cell repertoires in COVID-19. This table comes from immunoSEQ multiplex PCR, and its TCRdb copy is limited to in-frame clones, with some not included. The sample lists about 120,000 clones, 74% occurring once. The sample was peripheral blood. These receptors originate from a man aged 55 to 70 with acute or convalescent COVID-19.

This clone was recorded only once. This chain links TRBV18 with TRBJ2-6; a possible D gene is TRBD2 (5 bases). V lost 5 bases to trimming and J lost 1 base, with 15 bases between them. Germline V CDR1 and CDR2: KGHSH, LQKENI. The CDR3 is 17 amino acids. CDR3 in DNA: TGTGCCAGCTCAGGTCTGGGTCGGGGATCTGGGGCCAACGTCCTGACTTTC. Amino acid sequence: CASSGLGRGSGANVLTF. Full variable domain (remainder filled in from reference TRBV18 and TRBJ2-6): NAGVMQNPRHLVRRRGQEARLRCSPMKGHSHVYWYRQLPEEGLKFMVYLQKENIIDESGMPKERFSAEFPKEGPSILRIQQVVRGDSAAYFCASSGLGRGSGANVLTFGAGSRLTVL.

The CDR3 is CASSPDSSNTEAFF. In DNA, the CDR3 is TGCGCCAGCAGCCCCGACAGCAGCAACACTGAAGCTTTCTTT. The rearrangement uses TRBV5-1 and TRBJ1-1; tentatively, D is TRBD1 (5 bases). The V end lost 4 bases, the J end lost 2 bases, and 12 bases lay between the germline ends. The germline CDR1 and CDR2 sequences are SGHRS and YFSETQ. This CDR3 region has 14 residues.

CDR3 amino acids: CASSTSLQENTEAFF. In nucleotides, the CDR3 is TGCGCCAGCAGCACAAGCTTACAGGAGAACACTGAAGCTTTCTTT. The genes are TRBV5-1 and TRBJ1-1, with TRBD1 as a possible D gene (5 bases). The germline gives CDR1 SGHRS, CDR2 YFSETQ. Trimming pared 4 bases from V and 1 base from J, leaving 14 bases between. The CDR3 is made up of 15 amino acids.

This chain connects TRBV19 to TRBJ1-2; weak D call: TRBD1 (6 bases). The CDR3 covers 15 residues. Germline V CDR1 and CDR2: LNHDA, SQIVND (reference sequence). The V and J ends lost 5 bases and 3 bases respectively, with 16 bases between them. CDR3 nucleotides: TGTGCCAGTAGTCAGGCAGGGGATGTTTACTATGGCTACACCTTC. This codes for CASSQAGDVYYGYTF.

This clone was seen just once. The chain couples TRBV25-1 to TRBJ1-1, with D unclear. The length of the CDR3 is 14 residues. Trimming left V 2 bases short and J 7 bases short, with 14 bases between. Germline-derived CDR1 and CDR2 are MGHDK and SYGVNS. CDR3 nucleotides: TGTGCCAGCAGTGAACCTCGCGGATACCGTGAAGCTTTCTTT. The encoded protein is CASSEPRGYREAFF.

V usage is TRBV24-1 and J usage is TRBJ1-4; 9 bases map to TRBD1. The V gene's germline CDR1 is KGHDR and CDR2 SFDVKD. The CDR3 runs 16 residues. Trimming took 4 bases from V and 6 from J; bases not matched to a gene: 8. The CDR3 bases are TGTGCCACCAGTGAGTCGACAGGGGGGTTGGATGAAAAACTGTTTTTT. It codes for CATSESTGGLDEKLFF.

The chain uses TRBV4-1 and TRBJ2-7; maybe TRBD2 (5 bases). The germline gives CDR1 MGHRA, CDR2 YSYEKL. The CDR3 runs 14 residues. V shed 2 bases and J shed 0 bases, with 8 bases lying between them. The CDR3 spells CASSQQRLSYEQYF. CDR3 coding DNA: TGCGCCAGCAGCCAACAGCGGCTCTCCTACGAGCAGTACTTC.

This chain's CDR3 is CASSDAGRQETQYF. CDR3 DNA: TGCGCCAGCAGTGACGCGGGGAGGCAAGAGACCCAGTACTTC. J is TRBJ2-5 and V is TRBV10-2; D may be TRBD2 (6 bases). There are 14 residues in the CDR3. V was cut by 3 bases and J by 2 bases, with 10 bases left in between. Germline V gives CDR1 WSHSY, CDR2 SAAADI.

In this sample, this clone turned up a few times. This sequence joins TRBV2 and TRBJ1-5, with D perhaps TRBD1 (5 bases). CDR3 length equals 16 residues. Germline CDR1 is SNHLY and CDR2 is FYNNEI. Between the trimmed V and J ends, which lost 1 base and 2 bases, there was a span of 12 bases. DNA of the CDR3: TGTGCCAGCAGTGAAGGGAAGTTCAGGGGCAATCAGCCCCAGCATTTT. It specifies CASSEGKFRGNQPQHF.

This chain uses TRBV7-9 with TRBJ2-1, with 9 nucleotides matching TRBD2. This CDR3 is 15 amino acids long. With V trimmed by 7 bases and J by 2 bases, 6 bases remained unmatched. In germline, CDR1 is SEHNR, CDR2 FQNEAQ (reference sequence). The CDR3 reads CASIPSGVTYNEQFF. The CDR3 DNA is TGTGCCAGCATCCCTAGCGGGGTAACCTACAATGAGCAGTTCTTC.

This chain joins TRBV5-6 and TRBJ2-1; 11 nucleotides line up with TRBD2. V trimming: 6 bases; J trimming: 10 bases; junction bases outside the gene matches: 12. The CDR3 runs 15 residues. Germline V gene lookup returns CDR1 SGHDT and CDR2 YYEEEE. The CDR3 region is CASNEPGLAVWEQFF. In nucleotides, the CDR3 is TGTGCCAGCAACGAACCGGGACTAGCGGTTTGGGAGCAGTTCTTC.

CDR3 in DNA: TGCGCCAGCAGCTTCGGGAGGGCCCTTGGCAATGAGCAGTTCTTC. It is translated as CASSFGRALGNEQFF. This chain uses TRBV5-1 with TRBJ2-1, with 8 bases fitting TRBD2. The CDR3 is 15 residues long. Germline V gene sequence: CDR1 SGHRS, CDR2 YFSETQ. V lost 2 bases to trimming and J lost 6 bases; unmatched junction nucleotides: 7.

J is TRBJ1-2 and V is TRBV11-2; maybe TRBD1 (6 bases). This CDR3 is built from 15 residues. The V end lost 2 bases, the J end lost 0 bases, and 10 bases lay between the germline ends. Germline V lookup: CDR1 SGHAT, CDR2 FQNNGV. In nucleotides, the CDR3 is TGTGCCAGCAGCTTACAAAAGGGGGCTAACTATGGCTACACCTTC. This translates into CASSLQKGANYGYTF.

This clone was counted a single time. V gene TRBV10-3 combines with J gene TRBJ2-7; possible D gene TRBD2, 5 bases. CDR1 is ENHRY, CDR2 SYGVKD, per germline. The CDR3 runs 13 residues. CDR3 residues: CAAGGHSSYEQYF. CDR3 nucleotide sequence: TGTGCGGCGGGCGGGCATAGCTCCTACGAGCAGTACTTC.

The V call is TRBV6-5, the J call TRBJ1-2; D remains ambiguous. Per germline, CDR1 MNHEY and CDR2 SVGAGI. Trimming removed 6 bases from V and 8 bases from J, with 16 bases in between. There are 13 residues in the CDR3. DNA of the CDR3: TGTGCCAGCAGCACGGACCCAGCGGACGGCTACACCTTC. Translated, it gives CASSTDPADGYTF.

The genes are TRBV5-8 and TRBJ2-2; the match to TRBD2 covers 9 bases. The CDR3 is 16 residues long. J gave up 6 bases and V 0 bases, and 6 bases lay outside the gene matches. The germline V gene has CDR1 SGHTS and CDR2 YDEGEE. The CDR3 bases are TGTGCCAGCAGCTTGGGACTAGCGGTGGGGTCCGGGGAGCTGTTTTTT. The encoded protein is CASSLGLAVGSGELFF.

This chain's CDR3 is CATSDFRRRDETQYF. CDR3 DNA: TGTGCCACCAGTGATTTCCGACGTCGGGATGAGACCCAGTACTTC. This sequence joins TRBV24-1 and TRBJ2-5, with D perhaps matching TRBD2 (5 bases). The V gene lost 1 base and the J gene lost 5 bases, with 13 bases spanning the gap. CDR1 and CDR2 (germline): KGHDR, SFDVKD. CDR3 length equals 15 residues.

The rearrangement joins TRBV29-1 to TRBJ2-7; D is possibly TRBD1 (5 bases). Trimming took off 8 bases at V and 1 base at J, with 12 bases between the two ends. The CDR3 extends over 12 amino acids. The germline V gene has CDR1 SQVTM and CDR2 ANQGSEA. CDR3 protein: CSTMGQSYEQYF. In DNA, the CDR3 is TGCAGCACTATGGGGCAGTCCTACGAGCAGTACTTC.

The rearrangement links TRBV11-1 to TRBJ1-3; TRBD1 is a possible D gene (5 bases). The germline V gene has CDR1 SGHAT and CDR2 FQDESV (reference sequence). There are 15 residues in the CDR3. Trimming shortened V by 5 bases and J by 0 bases, and 11 bases separated the two germline ends. CDR3 nucleotides: TGTGCCAGCAGCCGACAGTCCTTCTCTGGAAACACCATATATTTT. It is translated as CASSRQSFSGNTIYF.

The rearrangement joins TRBV6-2 or TRBV6-3 to TRBJ1-5; 8 bases agree with TRBD1. The germline V gene has CDR1 MNHEY and CDR2 SVGEGT. The CDR3 totals 14 residues. V shed 4 bases, J shed 4 bases, and the junction held 3 bases outside the gene matches. Written as DNA, the CDR3 is TGTGCCAGCAGTTTACAGGGGGGGAATCAGCCCCAGCATTTT. Its translation: CASSLQGGNQPQHF.

V gene TRBV29-1 combines with J gene TRBJ1-1, with D perhaps TRBD1 (6 bases). This CDR3 is 11 amino acids long. The V gene lost 7 bases and the J gene lost 5 bases, with 11 bases spanning the gap. Germline V CDR1 and CDR2: SQVTM, ANQGSEA. CDR3 in amino acids: CSAQGNTEAFF. The CDR3 bases are TGCAGCGCCCAGGGGAATACTGAAGCTTTCTTT.

The rearrangement links TRBV10-1 to TRBJ2-2, with D maybe TRBD1 (5 bases). This CDR3 is built from 16 residues. Germline lookup yields CDR1 WNHNN and CDR2 SYGVQD (reference sequence). Trimming cost V 2 bases and J 4 bases, with 14 bases left between them. This chain's CDR3 is CASSERGRVGTGELFF. The CDR3 DNA reads TGCGCCAGCAGTGAGAGGGGCAGGGTTGGCACCGGGGAGCTGTTTTTT.

V and J are TRBV18 and TRBJ2-2; 8 positions agree with TRBD1. V lost 0 bases and J lost 1; bases outside the gene matches: 4. This CDR3 contains 17 residues. Germline V gives CDR1 KGHSH, CDR2 LQKENI. In DNA, the CDR3 is TGTGCCAGCTCACCACCAACGGGACAGGAGAACACCGGGGAGCTGTTTTTT. Residues: CASSPPTGQENTGELFF.

This rearrangement joins TRBV6-4 to TRBJ1-2; 8 nucleotides line up with TRBD1. This CDR3 has 16 amino acids. The ends lost 2 bases at V and 4 bases at J; junction bases unmatched: 9. CDR1 and CDR2 (germline): MRHNA, SNTAGT. CDR3 sequence: CASSDTYGQGFYGYTF. The CDR3 nucleotides are TGTGCCAGCAGTGACACTTATGGACAGGGCTTCTATGGCTACACCTTC.

CDR3 nucleotide sequence: TGTGCCACCAGTGATTCGGGAAACTATGGCTACACCTTC. Its translation is CATSDSGNYGYTF. The gene calls are TRBV24-1 and TRBJ1-2; D is uncertain. There are 13 residues in the CDR3. Looked up from germline, CDR1 is KGHDR and CDR2 is SFDVKD. V dropped 2 bases and J dropped 2 bases, with 5 bases sitting between them.

The table lists this clone with a few counts. The gene calls are TRBV7-3 and TRBJ2-1; 11 bases align to TRBD2. V was pared by 5 bases and J by 4 bases, with 7 bases of the junction left unmatched. Germline V gene lookup returns CDR1 SGHTA and CDR2 FQGTGA. The CDR3 loop spans 16 amino acids. CDR3 loop: CASSPDSGRVYNEQFF. CDR3 bases: TGTGCCAGCAGCCCCGATAGCGGGAGGGTATACAATGAGCAGTTCTTC.

The chain carries TRBV9 and TRBJ2-1, with a weak D call TRBD2 (6 bases). The length of the CDR3 is 14 residues. Germline loops: CDR1 SGDLS, CDR2 YYNGEE. V was clipped by 0 bases and J by 3 bases, with 7 bases between them. The CDR3 DNA is TGTGCCAGCAGCGTAGGCGGGGACTACAATGAGCAGTTCTTC. Its translation is CASSVGGDYNEQFF.

This clone has at least ten counts. This chain uses TRBV11-3 with TRBJ1-2, with TRBD1 matching 7 bases. Germline CDR1 and CDR2: SGHNT and YENEEA. V shed 7 bases, J shed 1 base, and the junction held 3 bases outside the gene matches. The length of the CDR3 is 13 residues. For the CDR3, the DNA is TGTGCCAGCACAACAGGGGATAACTATGGCTACACCTTC. It yields the protein CASTTGDNYGYTF.

This chain uses TRBV24-1 with TRBJ2-1, with 10 bases identical to TRBD2. The V and J ends lost 4 bases and 6 bases, in that order; junction bases with no gene match: 8. The germline gives CDR1 KGHDR, CDR2 SFDVKD. This CDR3 comprises 16 residues. Written as DNA, the CDR3 is TGTGCCACCAGTGACGCAGCGGGAGGGGGGGGCAATGAGCAGTTCTTC. Its protein product is CATSDAAGGGGNEQFF.

A single count supports this clone. V gene TRBV29-1 combines with J gene TRBJ1-1, with D perhaps matching TRBD1 (6 bases). Germline V CDR1 and CDR2: SQVTM, ANQGSEA. Trimming pared 0 bases from V and 11 bases from J, leaving 22 bases between. The CDR3 sequence is 15 residues long. CDR3 nucleotide sequence: TGCAGCGTTGAAGATGTACAGGAGGAATCGAGGGGGGCTTTCTTT. Encoded protein: CSVEDVQEESRGAFF.